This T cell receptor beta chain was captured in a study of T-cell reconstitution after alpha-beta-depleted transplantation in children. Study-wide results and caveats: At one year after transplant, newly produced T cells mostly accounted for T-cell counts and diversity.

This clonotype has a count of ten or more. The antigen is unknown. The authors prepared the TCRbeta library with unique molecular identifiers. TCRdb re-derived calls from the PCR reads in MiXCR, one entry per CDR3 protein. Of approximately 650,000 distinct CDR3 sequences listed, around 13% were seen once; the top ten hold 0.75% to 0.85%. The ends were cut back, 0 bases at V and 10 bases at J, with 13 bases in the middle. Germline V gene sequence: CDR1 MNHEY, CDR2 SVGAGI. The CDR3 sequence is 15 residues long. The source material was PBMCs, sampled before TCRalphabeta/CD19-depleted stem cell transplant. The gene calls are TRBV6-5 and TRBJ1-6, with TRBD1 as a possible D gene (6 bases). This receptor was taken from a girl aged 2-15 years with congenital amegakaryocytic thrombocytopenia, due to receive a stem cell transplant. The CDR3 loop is CASSYSEGGFSPLHF. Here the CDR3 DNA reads TGTGCCAGCAGTTACTCGGAAGGGGGTTTCTCACCCCTCCACTTT.